This T cell receptor (beta chain) came from a study of blood T cell repertoires in COVID-19. Background on the study: Both acute and convalescent COVID-19 samples were obtained from the United States, Italy and Spain. Sources were T cells, B-cell-depleted T cells, or PBMCs; the material itself was cDNA or gDNA.

In the study's own analysis: It was from reference gene primer amplification that nucleated cell counts were estimated. TCRdb's copy holds only in-frame clones and misses some; the assay was immunoSEQ multiplex PCR. For V, J and clone size, that table is used; D and trimming come from the DNA. The table includes some 200,000 clones, around 85% detected once. Germline CDR1 reads SGHTA; CDR2 reads FQGNSA. Trimming at V came to 2 bases and at J to 9 bases, leaving 10 bases not matched to a gene. The CDR3 is 15 residues long. Sample: peripheral blood. The sequence came from a woman aged 45-65 years with acute or convalescent COVID-19. This chain links TRBV7-2 with TRBJ2-1, with 7 bases matching TRBD1. CDR3 bases: TGTGCCAGCAGCTTAAGACAGGGAGCGGAAGCTGAGCAGTTCTTC. It specifies CASSLRQGAEAEQFF.